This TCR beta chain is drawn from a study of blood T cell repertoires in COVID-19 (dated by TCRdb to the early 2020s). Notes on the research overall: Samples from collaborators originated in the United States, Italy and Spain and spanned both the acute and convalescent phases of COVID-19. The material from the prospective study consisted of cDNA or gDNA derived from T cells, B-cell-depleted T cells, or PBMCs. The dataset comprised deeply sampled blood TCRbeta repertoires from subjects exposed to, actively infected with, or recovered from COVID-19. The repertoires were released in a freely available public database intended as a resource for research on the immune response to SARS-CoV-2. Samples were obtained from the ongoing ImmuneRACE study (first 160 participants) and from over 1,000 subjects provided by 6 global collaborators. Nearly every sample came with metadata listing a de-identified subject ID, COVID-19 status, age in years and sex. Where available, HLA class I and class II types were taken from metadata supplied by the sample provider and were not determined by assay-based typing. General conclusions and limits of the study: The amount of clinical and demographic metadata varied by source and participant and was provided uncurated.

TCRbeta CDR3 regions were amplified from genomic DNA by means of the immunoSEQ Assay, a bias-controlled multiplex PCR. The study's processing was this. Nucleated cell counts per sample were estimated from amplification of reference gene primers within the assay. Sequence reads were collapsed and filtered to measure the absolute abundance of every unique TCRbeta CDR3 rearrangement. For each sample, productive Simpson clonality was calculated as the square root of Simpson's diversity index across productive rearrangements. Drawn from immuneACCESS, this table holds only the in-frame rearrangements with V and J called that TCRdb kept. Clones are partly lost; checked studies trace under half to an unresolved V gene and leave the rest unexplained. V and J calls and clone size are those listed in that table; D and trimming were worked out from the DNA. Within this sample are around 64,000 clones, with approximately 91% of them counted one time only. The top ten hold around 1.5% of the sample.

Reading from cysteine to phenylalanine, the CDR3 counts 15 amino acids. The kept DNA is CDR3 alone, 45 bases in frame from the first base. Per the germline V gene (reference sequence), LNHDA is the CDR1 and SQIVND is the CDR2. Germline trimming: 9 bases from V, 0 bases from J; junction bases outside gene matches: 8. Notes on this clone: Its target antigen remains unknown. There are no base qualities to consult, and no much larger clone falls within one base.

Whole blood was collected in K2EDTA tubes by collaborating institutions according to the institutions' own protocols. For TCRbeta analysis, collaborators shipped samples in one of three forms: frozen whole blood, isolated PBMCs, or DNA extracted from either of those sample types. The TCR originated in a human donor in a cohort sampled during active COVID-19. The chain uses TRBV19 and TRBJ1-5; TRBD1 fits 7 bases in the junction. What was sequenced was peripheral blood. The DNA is TGTGCCAGCCTTACGACAGGGTATAGCAATCAGCCCCAGCATTTT. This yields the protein CASLTTGYSNQPQHF.